The 21 T cell receptor beta chains below all came from one sample that was sequenced in a study of T-cell reconstitution after alpha-beta-depleted transplantation in children. Unique molecular identifiers featured in how the TCRbeta library was prepared. TCRdb ran MiXCR on the PCR reads and lists one entry per CDR3 protein. Here the sample spans about 150,000 distinct CDR3 sequences, over 8.5% being singletons. The starting material was PBMCs, obtained before TCRalphabeta/CD19-depleted stem cell transplant. The origin of the receptors is a boy younger than 10 with acute myeloid leukemia, due to receive a stem cell transplant.

This clonotype was counted at least ten times. The V and J genes are TRBV18 and TRBJ2-4; possible D gene TRBD2, 6 bases. Germline-derived CDR1 and CDR2 are KGHSH and LQKENI. V was shortened by 2 bases and J by 8 bases, with 22 bases between the two germline ends. The CDR3 sequence is 17 residues long. The CDR3: CASSPVYGSNPRDIQYF. CDR3 bases: TGTGCCAGCTCACCAGTGTACGGGAGTAACCCTAGGGACATTCAGTACTTC.

J is TRBJ2-5 and V is TRBV15; D is perhaps TRBD1 or TRBD2 (6 bases each). Per germline, CDR1 LNHNV and CDR2 YYDKDF (reference sequence). The CDR3 totals 18 residues. The germline V and J ends were trimmed by 4 bases and 7 bases, with 28 bases remaining between them. The CDR3 spells CATSKNRRQTGARGTQYF. The DNA of the CDR3 is TGTGCCACCAGCAAAAACCGACGTCAGACGGGGGCGCGGGGGACCCAGTACTTC. The variable domain in full, completed from reference TRBV15 and TRBJ2-5, reads DAMVIQNPRYQVTQFGKPVTLSCSQTLNHNVMYWYQQKSSQAPKLLFHYYDKDFNNEADTPDNFQSRRPNTSFCFLDIRSPGLGDTAMYLCATSKNRRQTGARGTQYFGPGTRLLVL.

Here the CDR3 DNA reads TGTGCCAGCAGTCCCTTAGCGGGAAGTTGGGAGACCCAGTACTTC. It is translated as CASSPLAGSWETQYF. This chain joins TRBV6-1 and TRBJ2-5; 8 nucleotides align to TRBD2. V was clipped by 5 bases and J by 5 bases; unmatched bases: 10. There are 15 residues in the CDR3. Germline CDR1 reads MNHNS; CDR2 reads SASEGT.

This clonotype has a count of ten or more. The chain joins TRBV12-3 or TRBV12-4 to TRBJ2-5; D call uncertain. This CDR3 region has 13 residues. The V and J ends lost 3 bases and 9 bases respectively, with 14 bases between them. Here the CDR3 DNA reads TGTGCCAGCAGTTTGTCGGGCAGGCTGGCCCAGTACTTC. This codes for CASSLSGRLAQYF.

The chain recombines TRBV7-3 with TRBJ2-3; unclear D gene. This CDR3 spans 14 amino acids. V gave up 4 bases and J gave up 3 bases, with 11 bases separating them. Germline V CDR1 and CDR2: SGHTA, FQGTGA. As DNA, the CDR3 is TGTGCCAGCAGCTACGACCACAGTACAGATACGCAGTATTTT. Translating gives CASSYDHSTDTQYF. The full variable domain, rest sourced from reference TRBV7-3 and TRBJ2-3, is GAGVSQTPSNKVTEKGKYVELRCDPISGHTALYWYRQSLGQGPEFLIYFQGTGAADDSGLPNDRFFAVRPEGSVSTLKIQRTERGDSAVYLCASSYDHSTDTQYFGPGTRLTVL.

This clonotype was counted ten times or more. The chain recombines TRBV29-1 with TRBJ1-4, with 9 bases matching TRBD1. Germline loops: CDR1 SQVTM, CDR2 ANQGSEA. The CDR3 is made up of 14 amino acids. V dropped 7 bases and J dropped 9; count of bases not matched to a gene: 12. The CDR3 here is CSGLGQGITKKLFF. The CDR3 DNA follows: TGCAGCGGGCTAGGACAGGGGATTACTAAAAAACTGTTTTTT.

This clonotype was detected many times. The genes are TRBV5-1 and TRBJ2-2; 7 bases map to TRBD1. V dropped 0 bases and J dropped 4; count of bases not matched to a gene: 6. The CDR3 runs to 16 residues. Germline V gives CDR1 SGHRS, CDR2 YFSETQ. Here the CDR3 DNA reads TGCGCCAGCAGCTTGGCCTACAGGGGACCCACCGGGGAGCTGTTTTTT. Protein: CASSLAYRGPTGELFF.

This clonotype was seen ten or more times. J is TRBJ1-2 and V is TRBV7-3; 9 nucleotides agree with TRBD1. The ends lost 0 bases at V and 6 bases at J; junction bases unmatched: 5. Germline V gene data show CDR1 as SGHTA and CDR2 as FQGTGA. This CDR3 has 15 amino acids. The CDR3 sequence: CASSLTGQGSDGYTF. Here the CDR3 DNA reads TGTGCCAGCAGCTTAACGGGACAGGGATCGGATGGCTACACCTTC.

This clonotype has at least ten counts. The chain uses TRBV4-1 and TRBJ2-3; TRBD2 aligns across 7 bases. V gave up 1 base and J gave up 3 bases; unmatched junction bases: 7. Germline V lookup: CDR1 MGHRA, CDR2 YSYEKL. The length of the CDR3 is 16 residues. CDR3 sequence: CASSQVSGGTTDTQYF. The CDR3 bases are TGCGCCAGCAGCCAAGTTTCCGGGGGGACTACAGATACGCAGTATTTT.

This clonotype was observed at least ten times. This chain uses TRBV20-1 with TRBJ2-1, with TRBD2 matching 9 bases. The V segment lost 5 bases and the J segment 6 bases; nucleotides outside the gene matches: 17. This CDR3 has 17 residues. Germline V gives CDR1 DFQATT, CDR2 SNEGSKA (reference sequence). CDR3 loop: CSASLLAGTSSVNEQFF. Here the CDR3 DNA reads TGCAGTGCTTCGCTTCTAGCGGGGACTTCCTCTGTCAATGAGCAGTTCTTC.

The chain combines TRBV7-9 with TRBJ2-5; TRBD2 might be the D (6 bases). Germline V gene sequence: CDR1 SEHNR, CDR2 FQNEAQ (reference sequence). There are 17 residues in the CDR3. Trimming pared 5 bases from V and 2 bases from J, leaving 21 bases between. The CDR3 region has the DNA TGTGCCAGCAGCCCCTGGAGGGTGGGGCAGACTCAAGAGACCCAGTACTTC. Translation: CASSPWRVGQTQETQYF.

This clonotype was observed many times. V is TRBV20-1 and J is TRBJ2-1, with TRBD1 identical over 7 bases. The CDR3 consists of 18 residues. CDR1 and CDR2 (germline): DFQATT, SNEGSKA (reference sequence). V lost 5 bases and J lost 5; bases outside the gene matches: 21. The CDR3 nucleotides read TGCAGTGCTCACGCATATTCGCCCCGGGACAGTACCGACAATGAGCAGTTCTTC. Translation: CSAHAYSPRDSTDNEQFF.

This clonotype was counted a single time. V usage is TRBV6-2 or TRBV6-3 and J usage is TRBJ1-2; TRBD1 is a possible D gene (6 bases). CDR3 length: 13 residues. Between the trimmed V and J ends, which lost 5 bases and 8 bases, there was a span of 15 bases. Germline V CDR1 and CDR2: MNHEY, SVGEGT. The chain's CDR3 is CASSTNRDGGYTF. In DNA, the CDR3 is TGTGCCAGCAGTACCAACAGGGACGGCGGCTACACCTTC.

In its sample, this clonotype was seen many times. The V gene is TRBV11-2, the J gene TRBJ2-5, with D possibly TRBD1 on 6 matching bases. The germline gives CDR1 SGHAT, CDR2 FQNNGV. V gave up 6 bases and J gave up 3 bases, with 23 bases separating them. CDR3 length: 17 amino acids. CDR3 sequence (DNA): TGTGCCAGCAGAACCCCCCCGCCCGGACAGACCAAAGAGACCCAGTACTTC. Protein sequence: CASRTPPPGQTKETQYF.

This clonotype has at least ten counts. Here the CDR3 DNA reads TGCAGCGTTGGGCAGTCAGACGAGCAGTACGTC. This sequence encodes CSVGQSDEQYV. This sequence joins TRBV29-1 and TRBJ2-7, with D uncertain. Germline lookup yields CDR1 SQVTM and CDR2 ANQGSEA. The CDR3 has 11 residues. V was shortened by 4 bases and J by 5 bases, with 9 bases between the two germline ends.

At least ten counts were recorded for this clonotype. The chain employs TRBV3-1 and TRBJ2-2; no reliable D call. With 5 bases removed from V and 6 bases from J, the gap between germline ends came to 4 bases. The CDR3 has 11 residues. Germline loops: CDR1 LGHDT, CDR2 YNNKEL (reference sequence). The CDR3 sequence: CASSVAGELFF. For the CDR3, the DNA is TGTGCCAGCAGCGTCGCCGGGGAGCTGTTTTTT. Looking up the rest from reference TRBV3-1 and TRBJ2-2 gives the full variable domain: DTAVSQTPKYLVTQMGNDKSIKCEQNLGHDTMYWYKQDSKKFLKIMFSYNNKELIINETVPNRFSPKSPDKAHLNLHINSLELGDSAVYFCASSVAGELFFGEGSRLTVL.

This clonotype was seen repeatedly, ten times or more. The V call is TRBV10-3, the J call TRBJ1-5, with D possibly being TRBD1 (5 bases). Germline V gives CDR1 ENHRY, CDR2 SYGVKD. This CDR3 is built from 14 residues. Trimming removed 4 bases at V and 6 bases at J, with 13 bases between. The CDR3 here is CAISVEEGSQPQHF. CDR3 nucleotide sequence: TGTGCCATCAGTGTTGAAGAGGGGAGTCAGCCCCAGCATTTT.

Many counts were recorded for this clonotype. This chain joins TRBV7-2 and TRBJ1-2, with unresolved D. The CDR3 runs 14 residues. The germline V and J ends were trimmed by 1 base and 0 bases, with 6 bases remaining between them. Germline V gene lookup returns CDR1 SGHTA and CDR2 FQGNSA. The CDR3 DNA follows: TGTGCCAGCAGCTTAGACTGGTCTAACTATGGCTACACCTTC. This gives the protein CASSLDWSNYGYTF.

This clonotype was found many times. The chain is built from TRBV20-1 and TRBJ1-5, with no clear D. The CDR3 is made up of 15 amino acids. Germline CDR1 reads DFQATT; CDR2 reads SNEGSKA (reference sequence). Deletions cut 3 bases from V and 2 bases from J, with 14 bases between. The CDR3 DNA is TGCAGTGCTAGCCTAAGAGAGTCCGGCAATCAGCCCCAGCATTTT. Translated, it gives CSASLRESGNQPQHF.

In this sample, this clonotype turned up many times. The rearrangement joins TRBV20-1 to TRBJ1-4; a possible D gene is TRBD1 (5 bases). Germline V gives CDR1 DFQATT, CDR2 SNEGSKA (reference sequence). V was shortened by 2 bases and J by 8 bases, with 9 bases between the two germline ends. The CDR3 is made up of 12 amino acids. This CDR3 reads CSARQGAEKLFF. CDR3 in DNA: TGCAGTGCTAGACAGGGCGCGGAAAAACTGTTTTTT.

The table lists this clonotype with many counts. This chain links TRBV5-6 with TRBJ2-2, with D possibly called TRBD1 or TRBD2 (5 bases each). Per germline, CDR1 SGHDT and CDR2 YYEEEE. V was trimmed by 7 bases and J by 0 bases, leaving 13 bases between them. This CDR3 region has 15 residues. CDR3 loop: CASPPPGPNTGELFF. CDR3 nucleotides: TGTGCCAGCCCACCCCCGGGGCCGAACACCGGGGAGCTGTTTTTT.